This T cell receptor beta chain was identified during a study of T cell repertoires in cytomegalovirus infection. Study-wide background: Indications of both CMV infection and matching HLA type were provided by public TCR beta signatures.

Turning to this clonotype: The antigen is undetermined.

Study-wide results and caveats: Summed frequency of public TCR beta families distinguished CMV carriers with the relevant HLA. CMV-specific TCR beta clonotypes restricted by HLA-C dominated the ex vivo response.

The V segment lost 5 bases and the J segment 2 bases; nucleotides outside the gene matches: 5. This CDR3 is built from 15 residues. The V gene's germline CDR1 is SGHRS and CDR2 YFSETQ. One entry per CDR3 protein, called by TCRdb with MiXCR from the reads. The repertoire holds 26,000 or so distinct CDR3 sequences, over 15% seen once, with 80% to 90% in the top ten. The V gene is TRBV5-1, the J gene TRBJ1-1, with 11 bases that match TRBD1. This specimen consisted of CD8+ T cells from cultured PBMCs, obtained from culture after CMV antigen stimulation. This sequence originates from a human donor in good health (CMV status not recorded). Some clones in this sample may be carry-over from other donors' samples. Here the CDR3 DNA reads TGCGCCAGCAGGGACAGGGGGCCCCTCAACACTGAAGCTTTCTTT. Protein: CASRDRGPLNTEAFF.